This T cell receptor (beta chain) originates from a study of blood T cell repertoires in COVID-19. Study-wide context: Italy, Spain and the United States were the sources of the convalescent and acute COVID-19 samples. From T cells, B-cell-depleted T cells, or PBMCs came the material, which was cDNA or gDNA.

Trimming removed 1 base from V and 5 bases from J, with 11 bases in between. The V gene's germline CDR1 is LGHDT and CDR2 YNNKEL (reference sequence). There are 14 residues in the CDR3. In the original processing: For nucleated cells, counts were estimated from reference gene primer amplification. Using immunoSEQ multiplex PCR, the repertoire was profiled, and TCRdb retains in-frame clones only, with some absent. The V and J calls and clone size come from that table; D and trimming were worked out from the DNA. The sample lists a few hundred thousand clones, over 80% occurring once. The sequenced sample was peripheral blood. This clonotype was sampled from a woman in her 40s with acute or convalescent COVID-19. The chain links TRBV3-1 (or the pseudogene TRBV3-2) to TRBJ2-5; D is possibly TRBD2 (5 bases). The chain's CDR3 is CASSQGLASETQYF. The CDR3 DNA reads TGTGCCAGCAGCCAAGGGCTAGCCTCCGAGACCCAGTACTTC.